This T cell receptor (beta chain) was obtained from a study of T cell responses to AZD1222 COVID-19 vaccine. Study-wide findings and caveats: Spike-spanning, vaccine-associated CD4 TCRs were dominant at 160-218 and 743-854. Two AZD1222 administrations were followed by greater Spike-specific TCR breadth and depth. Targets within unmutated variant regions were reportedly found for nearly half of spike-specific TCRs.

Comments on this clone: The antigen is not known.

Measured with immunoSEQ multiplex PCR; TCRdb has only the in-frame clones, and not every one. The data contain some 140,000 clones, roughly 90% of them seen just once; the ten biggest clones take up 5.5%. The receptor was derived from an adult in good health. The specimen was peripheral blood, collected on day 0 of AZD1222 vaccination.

In DNA form, the CDR3 reads TGTGCCAGTAGTATTTCAGGGGATAGCAATCAGCCCCAGCATTTT. Its protein is CASSISGDSNQPQHF. The chain links TRBV19 to TRBJ1-5; TRBD1 might be the D (6 bases). The germline V and J ends were trimmed by 3 bases and 0 bases, with 9 bases remaining between them. The germline V gene encodes CDR1 LNHDA and CDR2 SQIVND (reference sequence). This CDR3 comprises 15 residues.